The source of this T cell receptor beta chain is a study of response to subunit inactivated influenza vaccine. In TCRdb, the RT-PCR reads were re-called with MiXCR into one record per CDR3 protein. The table includes over 750,000 distinct CDR3 sequences, around 20% detected once. V shed 4 bases and J shed 6 bases, with 15 bases lying between them. The CDR3 extends over 13 amino acids. CDR1 and CDR2 from the germline V gene are SQVTM and ANQGSEA. General observations from the study: It was the authors' suggestion that each seasonal influenza vaccination recruits few new T cells.

The sample holds many counts of this clonotype. Its matching antigen is unknown. Sequences were derived from PBMCs from blood, sampled around 5 days after vaccination. V usage is TRBV29-1 and J usage is TRBJ1-1; D possibly corresponds to TRBD1 (5 bases). This TCR derives from a man between 50 and 59 years old who received an inactivated influenza vaccine. This CDR3 reads CSVGPGRSAEAFF. The DNA for the CDR3 is TGCAGCGTTGGACCAGGGCGGTCCGCTGAAGCTTTCTTT.